The source of this T cell receptor beta chain is a study of T cells in Graves' hyperthyroidism and ophthalmopathy. Study conclusions and caveats: The model's output predicted ophthalmopathy at a median of about 5.9 months prior to onset.

Amplification yielded TCR beta CDR3 regions, with RNA transcripts as the source. HTBI primers were the set used in a first-round RT-PCR of the TCR CDR3. MiXCR, run by TCRdb on the multiplex PCR reads, gives a single entry per CDR3 protein. Of some 570,000 distinct CDR3 sequences listed, 14% are singletons. At least ten counts were recorded for this clonotype. Its specificity is unknown. Germline V gives CDR1 SGHVS, CDR2 FNYEAQ. This CDR3 has 14 residues. Trimming took 5 bases from V and 7 from J; bases not matched to a gene: 6. For the diagnoses, clinical symptoms, serum thyroxine and TRAb, thyroid ultrasound and orbital computed tomography were used.

The chain links TRBV7-6 to TRBJ2-3, with TRBD2 matching over 10 bases. The source of this sequence is a woman under 30 with Graves' ophthalmopathy. The specimen was blood. The CDR3 is CASSPGLAANTQYF. CDR3 nucleotides: TGTGCCAGCAGCCCCGGACTAGCGGCAAATACGCAGTATTTT.